The 5 T cell receptor beta chains presented below share a single source sample, sequenced in a study of T cell repertoires in cytomegalovirus infection. No antigens are known for them. TCRdb re-derived calls from the reads in MiXCR, one entry per CDR3 protein. The sample holds more than 110,000 distinct CDR3 sequences, around 32% seen once. The source material was CD8+ T cells from cultured PBMCs, sampled from culture after CMV antigen stimulation. The source is a human donor in good health (CMV status not recorded). Some clones in this sample may be carry-over from other donors' samples.

Only a few counts were recorded for this clonotype. The gene calls are TRBV7-9 and TRBJ2-1, with TRBD1 as a possible D gene (5 bases). This CDR3 comprises 14 residues. Trimming cost V 5 bases and J 0 bases, with 8 bases left between them. Per the germline V gene, CDR1 is SEHNR and CDR2 is FQNEAQ (reference sequence). The CDR3 loop reads CASSGADSYNEQFF. The CDR3 region has the DNA TGTGCCAGCAGCGGGGCGGACTCCTACAATGAGCAGTTCTTC.

This clonotype has a handful of counts. The chain employs TRBV28 and TRBJ2-7; no reliable D call. The CDR3 contains 14 residues. Germline CDR1 MDHEN, CDR2 SYDVKM. The V gene lost 2 bases and the J gene lost 7 bases, with 15 bases spanning the gap. Here the CDR3 reads CASSLIGLTMEQYF. The CDR3 nucleotides are TGTGCCAGCAGTTTAATCGGGCTGACGATGGAGCAGTACTTC.

The rearrangement links TRBV20-1 to TRBJ1-3, with D perhaps TRBD1 (5 bases). Trimming took 6 bases from V and 0 from J, leaving 12 bases between them. Per the germline V gene, CDR1 is DFQATT and CDR2 is SNEGSKA (reference sequence). The CDR3 consists of 14 residues. CDR3 in amino acids: CSAGDGSSGNTIYF. The CDR3, as DNA: TGCAGTGCAGGGGACGGAAGCTCTGGAAACACCATATATTTT.

J is TRBJ2-1 and V is TRBV7-6, with D perhaps TRBD1 or TRBD2 (6 bases each). Germline CDR1 reads SGHVS; CDR2 reads FNYEAQ. V was shortened by 5 bases and J by 10 bases, with 15 bases between the two germline ends. This CDR3 has 13 amino acids. CDR3 region: CASSLGGTWEQFF. The CDR3 nucleotides read TGTGCCAGCAGCCTAGGGGGGACATGGGAGCAGTTCTTC.

The chain recombines TRBV5-6 with TRBJ2-3; 13 bases align to TRBD2. Germline V gene lookup returns CDR1 SGHDT and CDR2 YYEEEE. Losses at the gene ends were 3 bases for V and 6 bases for J; bases not matched to a gene: 10. The CDR3 consists of 17 residues. CDR3 bases: TGTGCCAGCAGCTCTGGACTAGCGGGGGATCTCCGGGATACGCAGTATTTT. Protein: CASSSGLAGDLRDTQYF.